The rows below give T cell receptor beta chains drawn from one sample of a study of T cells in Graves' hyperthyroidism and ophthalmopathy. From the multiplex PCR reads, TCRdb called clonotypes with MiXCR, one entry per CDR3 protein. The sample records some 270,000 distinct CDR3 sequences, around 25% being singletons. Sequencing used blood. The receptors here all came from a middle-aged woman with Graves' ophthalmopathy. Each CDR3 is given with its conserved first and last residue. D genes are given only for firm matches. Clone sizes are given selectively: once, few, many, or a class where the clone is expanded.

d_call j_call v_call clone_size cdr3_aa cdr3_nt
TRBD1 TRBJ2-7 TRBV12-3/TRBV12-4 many CASSPLDREFNEQYF TGTGCCAGCAGTCCGCTGGACAGGGAATTCAACGAGCAGTACTTC
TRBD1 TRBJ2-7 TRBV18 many CASSSGQGESEQYF TGTGCCAGCTCTTCCGGACAGGGGGAGAGCGAGCAGTACTTC
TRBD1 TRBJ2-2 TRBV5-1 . CASSLGQGGNTGELFF TGCGCCAGCAGCTTAGGACAGGGGGGGAACACCGGGGAGCTGTTTTTT
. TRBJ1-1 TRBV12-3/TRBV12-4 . CASSLWEGPNTEAFF TGTGCCAGCAGTTTATGGGAAGGGCCGAACACTGAAGCTTTCTTT
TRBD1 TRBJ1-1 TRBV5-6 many CASSLAVGTGGTEAFF TGTGCCAGCAGCTTGGCCGTCGGGACAGGGGGCACTGAAGCTTTCTTT
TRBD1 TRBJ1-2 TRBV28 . CATYLRDRARGYTF TGTGCCACCTACCTCCGGGACAGGGCGCGGGGCTACACCTTC
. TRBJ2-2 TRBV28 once CASSFQYPTGELFF TGTGCCAGCAGTTTCCAGTACCCCACCGGGGAGCTGTTTTTT
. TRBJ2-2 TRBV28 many CASSFERIHRRELFF TGTGCCAGCAGTTTCGAGCGGATCCACCGTAGGGAGCTGTTTTTT
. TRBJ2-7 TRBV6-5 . CASSYSGMEQYF TGTGCCAGCAGTTACTCCGGAATGGAGCAGTACTTC
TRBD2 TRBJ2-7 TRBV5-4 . CASSLQAGGPYEQYF TGTGCCAGCAGCTTGCAAGCGGGAGGGCCGTACGAGCAGTACTTC
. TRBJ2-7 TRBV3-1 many CASSRGGPNTYEQYF TGTGCCAGCAGCCGGGGGGGGCCCAATACCTACGAGCAGTACTTC
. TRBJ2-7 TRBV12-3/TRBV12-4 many CASSHRTTDRLNEQYF TGTGCCAGCAGCCACCGGACGACAGACCGGCTAAACGAGCAGTACTTC
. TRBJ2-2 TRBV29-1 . CSVLQNGGRTGELFF TGCAGCGTCTTACAGAACGGGGGAAGGACCGGGGAGCTGTTTTTT